Below are 28 T cell receptor beta chains sequenced from a single sample in a study of blood T cell repertoires in COVID-19. Profiled with immunoSEQ multiplex PCR; TCRdb holds only in-frame clones, not every one. Altogether 300,000 to 400,000 clones are present, approximately 91% being singletons, with the ten largest covering about 7%. Sequencing was carried out using peripheral blood. These receptors originate from a woman aged 65 to 85 with COVID-19, enrolled during active disease.

This chain joins TRBV24-1 and TRBJ1-2; 9 bases are a match to TRBD1. Germline trimming cut 5 bases from V and 2 bases from J; bases unmatched to any gene: 8. This CDR3 has 16 amino acids. From germline, CDR1 is KGHDR and CDR2 SFDVKD. CDR3: CATSGVGTGMNYGYTF. The CDR3, as DNA: TGTGCCACCAGTGGGGTGGGGACAGGGATGAACTATGGCTACACCTTC.

This clone was recorded only once. The V gene is TRBV5-6, the J gene TRBJ2-1, with a possible D match to TRBD1 (5 bases). Trimming removed 2 bases at V and 3 bases at J, with 9 bases between. CDR1 and CDR2 from the germline V gene are SGHDT and YYEEEE. This CDR3 is built from 14 residues. The CDR3 DNA is TGTGCCAGCAGCTTTGGACACTACTACAATGAGCAGTTCTTC. Its protein is CASSFGHYYNEQFF.

The CDR3: CASSERGQGLSNQPQHF. In DNA form, the CDR3 reads TGTGCCAGCAGTGAAAGGGGCCAGGGACTGAGCAATCAGCCCCAGCATTTT. The genes are TRBV6-1 and TRBJ1-5; maybe TRBD1 (5 bases). Trimming removed 2 bases at V and 1 base at J, with 15 bases between. This CDR3 has 17 amino acids. The V gene's germline CDR1 is MNHNS and CDR2 SASEGT.

The J gene is TRBJ1-2, the V gene TRBV28, with 7 bases lining up with TRBD1. With 6 bases clipped from V and 8 bases from J, the junction kept 12 bases outside the gene matches. Germline V lookup: CDR1 MDHEN, CDR2 SYDVKM. The CDR3 spans 14 residues. The CDR3 spells CASSLLGTALGYTF. CDR3 sequence (DNA): TGTGCCAGCAGCCTACTCGGGACAGCGTTAGGCTACACCTTC.

The chain carries TRBV5-6 and TRBJ1-3; perhaps TRBD1 as D (5 bases). The CDR3 extends over 16 amino acids. V shed 2 bases and J shed 1 base, with 13 bases lying between them. Per germline, CDR1 SGHDT and CDR2 YYEEEE. CDR3 DNA sequence: TGTGCCAGCAGCTTAATAGCAGGGCATTCTGGAAACACCATATATTTT. This sequence encodes CASSLIAGHSGNTIYF.

This chain joins TRBV11-2 and TRBJ2-5; weak D call: TRBD2 (6 bases). CDR1 SGHAT and CDR2 FQNNGV come from the germline V gene. V lost 4 bases and J lost 3, with 15 bases in between. The CDR3 has 15 residues. The CDR3 DNA reads TGTGCCAGCAGCTCCTACCGGGAGAGAGAAGAGACCCAGTACTTC. The encoded protein is CASSSYREREETQYF.

The chain is built from TRBV5-1 and TRBJ2-3, with TRBD2 matching 8 bases. V was clipped by 0 bases and J by 2 bases; unmatched bases: 11. CDR1 SGHRS and CDR2 YFSETQ come from the germline V gene. The length of the CDR3 is 18 residues. Written as DNA, the CDR3 is TGCGCCAGCAGCTTGGCCCCATCGGGCGGGGGGACCACAGATACGCAGTATTTT. Its protein is CASSLAPSGGGTTDTQYF.

The chain is built from TRBV19 and TRBJ2-3, with 9 bases matching TRBD1. Trimming cost V 5 bases and J 6 bases; bases outside gene matches: 12. The germline V gene encodes CDR1 LNHDA and CDR2 SQIVND (reference sequence). This CDR3 is 16 amino acids long. CDR3 protein: CASSVPITGGADTQYF. The DNA for the CDR3 is TGTGCCAGTAGTGTACCTATTACAGGGGGCGCGGATACGCAGTATTTT.

The chain uses TRBV19 and TRBJ2-2, with TRBD1 identical over 8 bases. This CDR3 region has 13 residues. CDR1 LNHDA and CDR2 SQIVND come from the germline V gene (reference sequence). Losses at the gene ends were 3 bases for V and 8 bases for J; bases not matched to a gene: 2. The CDR3 reads CASSIGTGGELFF. The CDR3 DNA reads as TGTGCCAGTAGTATCGGGACAGGAGGGGAGCTGTTTTTT.

This clone has at least ten counts. This chain uses TRBV4-1 with TRBJ1-2; no firm D call. The V end was cut by 1 base, the J end by 1 base, with 7 bases between. Germline lookup yields CDR1 MGHRA and CDR2 YSYEKL. There are 14 residues in the CDR3. The CDR3 DNA is TGCGCCAGCAGCCAAGCAACAGATAACTATGGCTACACCTTC. Its translation is CASSQATDNYGYTF.

The V call is TRBV19, the J call TRBJ1-5; 8 bases map to TRBD1. The V and J ends lost 6 bases and 0 bases, in that order; junction bases with no gene match: 4. This CDR3 is 15 amino acids long. Germline V gene data show CDR1 as LNHDA and CDR2 as SQIVND (reference sequence). DNA of the CDR3: TGTGCCAGTAGACCGACAGGGGATAGCAATCAGCCCCAGCATTTT. Translated, it gives CASRPTGDSNQPQHF.

This clone was observed a few times. Other nucleotide sequences in the sample specify the same CDR3. The chain links TRBV9 to TRBJ1-5; D not resolved. The CDR3 consists of 14 residues. The germline gives CDR1 SGDLS, CDR2 YYNGEE. V was cut by 0 bases and J by 2 bases, with 6 bases left in between. Written as DNA, the CDR3 is TGTGCCAGCAGCGTAGGAGGTGGCAATCAGCCCCAGCATTTT. This translates into CASSVGGGNQPQHF. Together with reference TRBV9 and TRBJ1-5, the CDR3 gives the full variable domain: DSGVTQTPKHLITATGQRVTLRCSPRSGDLSVYWYQQSLDQGLQFLIQYYNGEERAKGNILERFSAQQFPDLHSELNLSSLELGDSALYFCASSVGGGNQPQHFGDGTRLSIL.

The chain joins TRBV30 to TRBJ2-7, with 8 bases lining up with TRBD2. CDR1 is GTSNPN, CDR2 SVGIG, per germline (reference sequence). V gave up 3 bases and J gave up 2 bases; unmatched junction bases: 15. The CDR3 is 17 residues long. The CDR3 nucleotides are TGTGCCTGGAGCGCCCCGCTAGGCGGGGGGTTGACCTACGAGCAGTACTTC. The encoded protein is CAWSAPLGGGLTYEQYF.

The rearrangement joins TRBV7-9 to TRBJ1-4; D remains unclear. The V end lost 2 bases, the J end lost 3 bases, and 7 bases lay between the germline ends. The CDR3 covers 14 residues. CDR1 and CDR2 (germline): SEHNR, FQNEAQ (reference sequence). CDR3 DNA: TGTGCCAGCAGCTTAAACGGGGCTAATGAAAAACTGTTTTTT. It is translated as CASSLNGANEKLFF.

The table lists this clone with a count of one. V usage is TRBV7-7 and J usage is TRBJ1-1; the D is unclear. The V end was cut by 1 base, the J end by 2 bases, with 5 bases between. The CDR3 extends over 13 amino acids. Germline assignment: CDR1 SSHAT and CDR2 FNYEAQ (reference sequence). The DNA for the CDR3 is TGTGCCAGCAGCTTAGACAAAAACACTGAAGCTTTCTTT. Amino acids: CASSLDKNTEAFF.

The gene calls are TRBV7-2 and TRBJ1-6; no firm D call. The CDR3 loop spans 15 amino acids. V was trimmed by 4 bases and J by 10 bases, leaving 17 bases between them. Germline V gene lookup returns CDR1 SGHTA and CDR2 FQGNSA. CDR3 sequence: CASSYPGWGGSPLHF. The CDR3 DNA reads as TGTGCCAGCAGCTACCCGGGGTGGGGAGGGTCACCCCTCCACTTT.

This clone appeared once. The rearrangement links TRBV6-2 or TRBV6-3 to TRBJ2-7, with 10 positions matching TRBD2. V lost 4 bases and J lost 2; bases outside the gene matches: 5. The CDR3 totals 15 residues. In germline, CDR1 is MNHEY, CDR2 SVGEGT. The DNA of the CDR3 is TGTGCCAGCAGTTTCTTACTAGCGGGGCCCTACGAGCAGTACTTC. Residues: CASSFLLAGPYEQYF.

The chain uses TRBV5-1 and TRBJ2-2, with TRBD1 matching 7 bases. The CDR3 has 15 amino acids. The V gene end was trimmed by 0 bases and the J gene end by 6 bases; junction bases not matched to a gene: 5. Germline-derived CDR1 and CDR2 are SGHRS and YFSETQ. The DNA of the CDR3 is TGCGCCAGCAGCTTGGTAGGACAGGTACCCGGGGAGCTGTTTTTT. Its translation: CASSLVGQVPGELFF.

The chain combines TRBV24-1 with TRBJ2-1, with a possible D match to TRBD2 (5 bases). CDR1 and CDR2 (germline): KGHDR, SFDVKD. The CDR3 has 16 amino acids. V lost 0 bases, J lost 6 bases, and 14 bases lay in between. This CDR3 reads CATSDLGFADSNEQFF. The CDR3 region has the DNA TGTGCCACCAGTGATTTGGGCTTTGCGGACTCCAATGAGCAGTTCTTC.

The chain has TRBV27 and TRBJ1-6; D gene uncertain. V was cut by 1 base and J by 2 bases, with 12 bases left in between. CDR3 size: 17 residues. CDR1 and CDR2 from the germline V gene are MNHEY and SMNVEV (reference sequence). Written as DNA, the CDR3 is TGTGCCAGCAGTTTATGGCAGGAGGAGACCTATAATTCACCCCTCCACTTT. Amino acids: CASSLWQEETYNSPLHF.

J is TRBJ2-7 and V is TRBV4-1, with D possibly matching TRBD2 (5 bases). CDR3 length: 15 residues. V was trimmed by 2 bases and J by 2 bases, leaving 13 bases between them. Germline values: CDR1 MGHRA, CDR2 YSYEKL. In nucleotides, the CDR3 is TGCGCCAGCAGCCAACCGACGACGGGAACCTACGAGCAGTACTTC. Protein product: CASSQPTTGTYEQYF.

V gene TRBV29-1 combines with J gene TRBJ1-2, with D unclear. This CDR3 region has 10 residues. Trimming cost V 0 bases and J 9 bases, with 5 bases left between them. CDR1 and CDR2 (germline): SQVTM, ANQGSEA. In DNA form, the CDR3 reads TGCAGCGTTGAAGATCCCAGCTACACCTTC. Amino acids: CSVEDPSYTF.

The chain links TRBV18 to TRBJ2-7; D might be TRBD2 (6 bases). Trimming shortened V by 3 bases and J by 1 base, and 10 bases separated the two germline ends. CDR3 size: 14 residues. Germline V gene lookup returns CDR1 KGHSH and CDR2 LQKENI. The DNA for the CDR3 is TGTGCCAGCTCACCCGGGACTCGATCCTACGAGCAGTACTTC. Residues: CASSPGTRSYEQYF.

The chain links TRBV7-9 to TRBJ2-3; 13 bases line up with TRBD2. CDR3 size: 18 residues. The V and J ends lost 3 bases and 2 bases, in that order; junction bases with no gene match: 8. Germline V CDR1 and CDR2: SEHNR, FQNEAQ (reference sequence). DNA for the CDR3: TGTGCCAGCAGCTTCTCGACTAGCGGGGGGCCCCCCACAGATACGCAGTATTTT. Protein product: CASSFSTSGGPPTDTQYF.

For the CDR3, the DNA is TGTGCCACCAGTATGACAGGGGTAGAGACCCAGTACTTC. This sequence encodes CATSMTGVETQYF. The chain combines TRBV24-1 with TRBJ2-5, with TRBD1 matching 8 bases. Germline CDR1 KGHDR, CDR2 SFDVKD. Germline trimming cut 6 bases from V and 4 bases from J; bases unmatched to any gene: 3. The CDR3 has 13 residues.

This chain joins TRBV27 and TRBJ1-2; D possibly corresponds to TRBD1 (6 bases). V was shortened by 3 bases and J by 8 bases, with 10 bases between the two germline ends. The CDR3 runs to 12 residues. Germline CDR1 MNHEY, CDR2 SMNVEV (reference sequence). The CDR3 here is CASSLGGAGYTF. The CDR3 bases are TGTGCCAGCAGTTTGGGGGGGGCGGGCTACACCTTC.

The V call is TRBV6-5, the J call TRBJ2-7; TRBD1 aligns across 7 bases. With 7 bases clipped from V and 4 bases from J, the junction kept 1 base outside the gene matches. The CDR3 runs to 11 residues. Germline loops: CDR1 MNHEY, CDR2 SVGAGI. The chain's CDR3 is CASNRGYEQYF. DNA of the CDR3: TGTGCCAGCAACAGGGGATACGAGCAGTACTTC.

The chain couples TRBV19 to TRBJ2-7; TRBD1 might be the D (5 bases). Trimming cost V 6 bases and J 0 bases, with 9 bases left between them. From germline, CDR1 is LNHDA and CDR2 SQIVND (reference sequence). The CDR3 runs 13 residues. The CDR3 is CASRNRSSYEQYF. As DNA, the CDR3 is TGTGCCAGTAGAAACAGGTCCTCCTACGAGCAGTACTTC.